This TCR beta chain was obtained from a study of molecular identifiers for immune sequencing clone quantification (dated by TCRdb to the late 2010s). A note on the overall study: For a replicate experiment, RNA from around 20,000 or 99,000 naive CD8 T cells was divided into five aliquots, of which four were sequenced. CD8 T cells were used in a methods study to benchmark molecular-identifier clustering-based TCR repertoire sequencing (MIDCIRS) and TCR RNA copy counting. General findings and caveats noted by the study authors: Spiked-in Jurkat TCR RNA (approximately 10 copies' worth), which is not part of the donor repertoire, was contained in the naive libraries. In CMV-specific effector cells, clones with more than 20 RNA copies accounted for over 97% of molecules, whereas in naive cells such clones accounted for under 1%. Even against a background of around 950,000 naive CD8 T cells, spiked-in Jurkat TCR RNA amounting to a single cell's worth was reported to be detectable. The sizes of highly expanded clones could end up underestimated when identical TCR molecules share a barcode. Modeling indicated roughly 3.3 TCR RNA copies recovered per cell, compared with around 9.8 by digital PCR, which implies a capture efficiency of approximately 30%. When barcode sub-clustering was omitted, TCR diversity was inflated by chimeric consensus sequences, with chimeras reaching as high as 47%.

The sample holds many counts of this clonotype. Its antigen is unknown. No much larger clone exists at a distance of one base, and base qualities are not known. Trimmed from V: 6 bases; trimmed from J: 7 bases; junction bases lacking a gene match: 9. The germline V gene (reference sequence) supplies CDR1 SEHNR and CDR2 FQNEAQ. The CDR3 runs 13 residues from the cysteine to the phenylalanine. Only the CDR3 portion is preserved as DNA: 39 bases, with reading frame beginning at the first base. The library was generated by PCR. Instrument on record: Illumina HiSeq 4000. Bulk TCR libraries were prepared as previously described, using TCR primers listed in Table S5. The Qiagen AllPrep DNA/RNA kit was used to purify total RNA. Before analysis, reads from multiple sequencing runs of one library were combined. Turning to the authors' computational methods: Only reads with exact TCR constant sequence were kept, trimmed to 150 nt, and grouped by their 12-nt molecular barcodes. Reads inside each barcode group were sub-clustered using a 15% Levenshtein threshold, and a quality-weighted consensus sequence was constructed for each RNA molecule. Non-functional sequences were removed, as were lower-count sequences one edit away from another. On the basis of fitting two negative binomial distributions, barcode sub-clusters with fewer than 20% of the maximum read count were discarded. TCRdb trimmed the raw reads at Q25, called clones with MiXCR and kept productive beta chains. When rows share a CDR3 protein, they turn into one entry using the most common DNA and genes. The authors' filters were not applied to this entry. This sample has fewer than 350,000 distinct CDR3 sequences in its table, and 20% to 25% of those were observed once. About 0.79% of the sample comes from the top ten.

Naive CD8 T cell libraries were made from around 18,000 to 910,000 sorted cells using 10%, 30% or 50% of purified RNA. Naive CD8 T cells were FACS-sorted as CD8+CD4-CCR7+CD45RA+ on a BD FACSAria II into RLT Plus buffer. To test detection sensitivity, Jurkat RNA equal to 9 to 10 TCR copies was added to samples of about 20,000-1,000,000 naive CD8 T cells. CD8 T cells were enriched with RosetteSep CD8+ T Cell Enrichment Cocktail and Ficoll-Paque, followed by ACK red cell lysis. The source material was naive CD8+ T cells from blood, with Jurkat cell RNA spiked in. The cell subset or site label, as the study defines it: FACS-sorted CD8+CD4-CCR7+CD45RA+ naive T cells. The chain is encoded by TRBV7-9 joined to TRBJ2-7; 7 nucleotides in the junction match TRBD2. This TCR was sampled from a human donor in good health. Some libraries in this study had Jurkat cell RNA spiked in. The CDR3 protein sequence reads: CASRAGELQEQYF. The nucleotide sequence is given as TGTGCCAGCAGGGCGGGAGAGCTCCAGGAGCAGTACTTC.